This T cell receptor (beta chain) appears in the sequencing data of a study of T cell changes during pregnancy in multiple sclerosis. V gave up 6 bases and J gave up 0 bases; unmatched junction bases: 5. This CDR3 contains 16 residues. Germline-derived CDR1 and CDR2 are MDHEN and SYDVKM. Sequenced by immunoSEQ multiplex PCR; TCRdb stores in-frame clones only, minus some. The top ten hold around 0.27% of the sample, which has 65,000 to 85,000 clones, nearly 95% seen once. The sample in question was CD4+ T cells from peripheral blood mononuclear cells, obtained after pregnancy. The rearrangement links TRBV28 to TRBJ2-6; 7 nucleotides match TRBD2. This TCR came from a female donor with multiple sclerosis, enrolled in a pregnancy study. DNA for the CDR3: TGTGCCAGCAGGGGGGGGACGGGCTCTGGGGCCAACGTCCTGACTTTC. It encodes CASRGGTGSGANVLTF.